This T cell receptor (beta chain) emerged from a study of shared clonotypes between healthy human individuals. The germline V gene encodes CDR1 DFQATT and CDR2 SNEGSKA (reference sequence). The CDR3 totals 11 residues. Trimming stripped 3 bases from V and 4 bases from J, with 3 bases between. This table comes from immunoSEQ multiplex PCR, and its TCRdb copy is limited to in-frame clones, with some not included. The sample carries more than 500,000 clones, around 95% recorded once. This chain uses TRBV20-1 with TRBJ1-4; D call uncertain. This sequence originates from a woman in her thirties in good health. The specimen was naive CD4+ T cells sorted from blood. This sample's subset: CD45RA+ positively selected. The CDR3 DNA is TGCAGTGCTAGTCTTAATGAAAAACTGTTTTTT. It yields the protein CSASLNEKLFF.